The T cell receptor (beta chain) under discussion was sequenced for a study of cytomegalovirus exposure and HLA in healthy donors. Whole-study results and caveats: 164 TCR beta chains were listed as cytomegalovirus-associated.

J lost 2 bases, V lost 7 bases, and 2 bases had no gene match. This CDR3 has 13 amino acids. The V gene's germline CDR1 is SGHTA and CDR2 FQGNSA. To note about this clone: What it binds is not known.

The PCR was carried out with 60 Vbeta primers and 13 Jbeta primers. The method was immunoSEQ multiplex PCR; TCRdb's version includes in-frame clones alone and lacks a portion of them. The sample holds about 130,000 clones; roughly 81% are singletons and the top ten take around 0.99%. The sequenced sample was PBMCs. The clonotype originates from a young woman in good health and CMV-seronegative. The genes are TRBV7-2 and TRBJ2-1; 7 bases match TRBD2. CDR3 DNA sequence: TGTGCCAGCACGGGAGGCCCCTACAATGAGCAGTTCTTC. The encoded protein is CASTGGPYNEQFF.